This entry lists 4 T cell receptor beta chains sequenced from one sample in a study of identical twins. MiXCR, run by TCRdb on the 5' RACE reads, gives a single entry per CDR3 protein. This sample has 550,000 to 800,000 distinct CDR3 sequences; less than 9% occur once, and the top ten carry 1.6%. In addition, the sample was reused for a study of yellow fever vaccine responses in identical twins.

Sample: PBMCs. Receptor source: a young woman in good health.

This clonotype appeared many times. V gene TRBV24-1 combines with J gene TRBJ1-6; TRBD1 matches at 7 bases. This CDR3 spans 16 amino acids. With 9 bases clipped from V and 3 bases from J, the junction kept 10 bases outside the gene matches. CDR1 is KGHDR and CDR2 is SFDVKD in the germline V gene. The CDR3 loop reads CATPGTEGIYNSPLHF. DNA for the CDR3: TGTGCCACCCCCGGGACAGAGGGAATCTATAATTCACCCCTCCACTTT.

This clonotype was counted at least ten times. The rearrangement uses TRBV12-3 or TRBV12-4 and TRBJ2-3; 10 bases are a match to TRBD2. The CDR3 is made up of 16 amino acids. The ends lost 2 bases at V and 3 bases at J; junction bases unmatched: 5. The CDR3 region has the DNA TGTGCCAGCAGTTTAAAGCGGGGGGGTTGGACAGATACGCAGTATTTT. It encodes CASSLKRGGWTDTQYF.

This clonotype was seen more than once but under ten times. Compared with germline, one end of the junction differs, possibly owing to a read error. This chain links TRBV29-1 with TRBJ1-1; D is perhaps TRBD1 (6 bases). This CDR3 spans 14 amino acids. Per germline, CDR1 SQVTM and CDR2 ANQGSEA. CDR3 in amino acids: CSIEVPGQNTEAFF. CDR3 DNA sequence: TGCAGCATTGAAGTCCCGGGACAGAACACTGAAGCTTTCTTT.

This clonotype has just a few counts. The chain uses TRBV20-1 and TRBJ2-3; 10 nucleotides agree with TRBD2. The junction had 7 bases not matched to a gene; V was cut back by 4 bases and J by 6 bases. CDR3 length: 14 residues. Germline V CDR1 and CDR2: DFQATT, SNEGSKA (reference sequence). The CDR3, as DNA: TGCAGTGCTACCCTAGCGGGAGTGGGGGATACGCAGTATTTT. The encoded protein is CSATLAGVGDTQYF.